One and the same sample provided the 21 T cell receptor beta chains below, sequenced in a study of blood T cell repertoires in COVID-19. Generated by immunoSEQ multiplex PCR, the TCRdb table keeps only in-frame clones and is missing some. The sample holds 300,000 to 350,000 clones; 75% to 90% are singletons and the top ten take more than 2%. Sequences were obtained from peripheral blood. The source of these receptors is a man in his late teens or twenties with active or convalescent COVID-19.

The chain employs TRBV4-1 and TRBJ1-1; D gene unclear. Germline CDR1 is MGHRA and CDR2 is YSYEKL. V lost 3 bases and J lost 5, with 13 bases in between. This CDR3 comprises 14 residues. CDR3 nucleotides: TGCGCCAGCAGCCACACACTAGTGGGGACTGAAGCTTTCTTT. It translates to CASSHTLVGTEAFF.

CDR3 coding DNA: TGTGCCAGTAGTAGCCGACGGGGGGCAATGAACACTGAAGCTTTCTTT. Protein sequence: CASSSRRGAMNTEAFF. The J gene is TRBJ1-1, the V gene TRBV19, with a weak D call TRBD1 (6 bases). Trimming cost V 4 bases and J 0 bases, with 15 bases left between them. The CDR3 totals 16 residues. Per the germline V gene, CDR1 is LNHDA and CDR2 is SQIVND (reference sequence).

The rearrangement joins TRBV19 to TRBJ2-1; 8 bases are shared with TRBD2. With 1 base clipped from V and 10 bases from J, the junction kept 3 bases outside the gene matches. The length of the CDR3 is 13 residues. Germline-derived CDR1 and CDR2 are LNHDA and SQIVND (reference sequence). CDR3 amino acids: CASSIVSGNEQFF. The CDR3 coding sequence is TGTGCCAGTAGTATAGTTAGCGGGAACGAGCAGTTCTTC.

This chain joins TRBV12-3 or TRBV12-4 and TRBJ1-4; TRBD1 matches at 10 bases. V lost 5 bases, J lost 7 bases, and 1 base stayed unmatched. The CDR3 consists of 13 residues. CDR3 protein: CASSRTGGEKLFF. The CDR3 region has the DNA TGTGCCAGCAGTCGGACAGGGGGTGAAAAACTGTTTTTT.

The gene calls are TRBV24-1 and TRBJ2-1; 7 bases are shared with TRBD1. The V gene end was trimmed by 0 bases and the J gene end by 7 bases; junction bases not matched to a gene: 8. The germline gives CDR1 KGHDR, CDR2 SFDVKD. The CDR3 consists of 16 residues. In nucleotides, the CDR3 is TGTGCCACCAGTGATTTGTATGGGACAGAAAAAAATGAGCAGTTCTTC. This sequence encodes CATSDLYGTEKNEQFF.

The chain combines TRBV9 with TRBJ2-7; D uncertain. With 4 bases removed from V and 3 bases from J, the gap between germline ends came to 14 bases. Germline CDR1 is SGDLS and CDR2 is YYNGEE. This CDR3 region has 14 residues. CDR3 DNA sequence: TGTGCCAGCAGCCCAGAGGCCAGAGACTACGAGCAGTACTTC. This codes for CASSPEARDYEQYF.

The gene calls are TRBV27 and TRBJ2-7, with 8 bases aligning to TRBD1. The CDR3 is 15 residues long. Trimming took 6 bases from V and 9 from J; bases not matched to a gene: 16. Germline loops: CDR1 MNHEY, CDR2 SMNVEV (reference sequence). This CDR3 is CASSRGQGPRGGQYF. In nucleotides, the CDR3 is TGTGCCAGCAGCCGCGGACAGGGACCTCGAGGGGGGCAGTACTTC.

This clone was counted ten times or more. At the DNA level, this CDR3 is encoded by other sequences in the same sample as well. V usage is TRBV27 and J usage is TRBJ2-7, with TRBD1 as a possible D gene (5 bases). This CDR3 is built from 14 residues. Between the trimmed V and J ends, which lost 0 bases and 3 bases, there was a span of 9 bases. CDR1 and CDR2 (germline): MNHEY, SMNVEV (reference sequence). In DNA form, the CDR3 reads TGTGCCAGCAGTTTATCAGGGGCGAACTACGAGCAGTACTTC. Translated, it gives CASSLSGANYEQYF.

Many counts were recorded for this clone. The V gene is TRBV27, the J gene TRBJ2-7, with D tentatively TRBD2 (5 bases). Germline values: CDR1 MNHEY, CDR2 SMNVEV (reference sequence). CDR3 length equals 14 residues. The V end was cut by 6 bases, the J end by 7 bases, with 19 bases between. CDR3 bases: TGTGCCAGCAGCCCTTACCGGACTGTCGGGGAGCAGTACTTC. Protein sequence: CASSPYRTVGEQYF.

The chain carries TRBV7-9 and TRBJ2-7, with 8 bases that match TRBD1. V trimming: 5 bases; J trimming: 2 bases; junction bases outside the gene matches: 5. There are 14 residues in the CDR3. Germline V CDR1 and CDR2: SEHNR, FQNEAQ (reference sequence). The CDR3 bases are TGTGCCAGCAGCCCCGCAGGGGGCCCCTACGAGCAGTACTTC. It is translated as CASSPAGGPYEQYF.

The rearrangement links TRBV4-1 to TRBJ2-2; D unresolved. Germline V CDR1 and CDR2: MGHRA, YSYEKL. The CDR3 length is 15 residues. V dropped 1 base and J dropped 1 base, with 7 bases sitting between them. The CDR3 region is CASSQVQLNTGELFF. The DNA for the CDR3 is TGCGCCAGCAGCCAAGTACAGTTGAACACCGGGGAGCTGTTTTTT.

The V and J genes are TRBV4-3 and TRBJ2-7; 10 nucleotides match TRBD1. V was clipped by 4 bases and J by 6 bases; unmatched bases: 6. From germline, CDR1 is LGHNA and CDR2 YSLEER. The CDR3 has 14 residues. CDR3 nucleotides: TGCGCCAGCAGCCTGGAGACAGGGGGCTCCGAGCAGTACTTC. It translates to CASSLETGGSEQYF.

The rearrangement joins TRBV10-1 to TRBJ2-7; D gene unclear. This CDR3 is 14 amino acids long. Germline V gene data show CDR1 as WNHNN and CDR2 as SYGVQD (reference sequence). V gave up 5 bases and J gave up 2 bases, with 13 bases separating them. The CDR3: CASSQSPGPYEQYF. As DNA, the CDR3 is TGCGCCAGCAGTCAGAGCCCGGGTCCCTACGAGCAGTACTTC.

This chain uses TRBV5-6 with TRBJ1-2; D is perhaps TRBD1 (6 bases). The CDR3 totals 14 residues. Germline lookup yields CDR1 SGHDT and CDR2 YYEEEE. V lost 6 bases, J lost 6 bases, and 18 bases lay in between. CDR3 residues: CASIQRGAFHGYTF. Here the CDR3 DNA reads TGTGCCAGCATTCAACGGGGGGCGTTCCATGGCTACACCTTC.

The J gene is TRBJ2-1, the V gene TRBV5-4; possibly TRBD2 for D (5 bases). Deletions cut 4 bases from V and 7 bases from J, with 12 bases between. Germline-derived CDR1 and CDR2 are SGHNT and YYREEE (reference sequence). The CDR3 is 13 amino acids. The CDR3 region is CASSHQTGNEQFF. The DNA of the CDR3 is TGTGCCAGCAGCCACCAGACGGGAAATGAGCAGTTCTTC.

The V gene is TRBV5-1, the J gene TRBJ1-1; the match to TRBD1 covers 7 bases. Trimming took 0 bases from V and 3 from J; bases not matched to a gene: 8. The CDR3 runs 16 residues. From germline, CDR1 is SGHRS and CDR2 YFSETQ. Here the CDR3 DNA reads TGCGCCAGCAGCTTGGCTTCTGACAGGGTCGACACTGAAGCTTTCTTT. As protein: CASSLASDRVDTEAFF.

The chain joins TRBV11-2 to TRBJ2-3, with 10 bases matching TRBD2. Unmatched junction bases numbered 8, after V lost 5 bases and J lost 3 bases. This CDR3 contains 16 residues. Germline V lookup: CDR1 SGHAT, CDR2 FQNNGV. DNA of the CDR3: TGTGCCAGCAGCCCCTGGACTAGCGGTCGGACAGATACGCAGTATTTT. This sequence encodes CASSPWTSGRTDTQYF.

This chain links TRBV7-9 with TRBJ1-1; D gene unclear. The CDR3 contains 13 residues. V lost 7 bases, J lost 3 bases, and 12 bases lay in between. CDR1 and CDR2 (germline): SEHNR, FQNEAQ (reference sequence). Written as DNA, the CDR3 is TGTGCCAGCAAGCGTACTGCGGACACTGAAGCTTTCTTT. This gives the protein CASKRTADTEAFF.

The chain combines TRBV13 with TRBJ1-1; D gene unclear. The CDR3 spans 15 residues. The germline V gene encodes CDR1 PRHDT and CDR2 FYEKMQ (reference sequence). V was trimmed by 1 base and J by 1 base, leaving 10 bases between them. The CDR3 loop is CASSLAPAANTEAFF. The CDR3 DNA reads TGTGCCAGCAGCTTAGCCCCCGCGGCGAACACTGAAGCTTTCTTT. The full variable domain, rest sourced from reference TRBV13 and TRBJ1-1, is AAGVIQSPRHLIKEKRETATLKCYPIPRHDTVYWYQQGPGQDPQFLISFYEKMQSDKGSIPDRFSAQQFSDYHSELNMSSLELGDSALYFCASSLAPAANTEAFFGQGTRLTVV.

This chain uses TRBV15 with TRBJ1-1; D not resolved. V lost 1 base and J lost 5, with 20 bases in between. The CDR3 loop spans 17 amino acids. Germline V lookup: CDR1 LNHNV, CDR2 YYDKDF (reference sequence). The CDR3 loop is CATSRGAAEGVGTEAFF. The CDR3 nucleotides read TGTGCCACCAGCAGAGGGGCTGCGGAGGGAGTGGGTACTGAAGCTTTCTTT. Variable domain in full (rest from reference TRBV15 and TRBJ1-1): DAMVIQNPRYQVTQFGKPVTLSCSQTLNHNVMYWYQQKSSQAPKLLFHYYDKDFNNEADTPDNFQSRRPNTSFCFLDIRSPGLGDTAMYLCATSRGAAEGVGTEAFFGQGTRLTVV.

A single count supports this clone. This chain uses TRBV2 with TRBJ1-2; D gene uncertain. Per germline, CDR1 SNHLY and CDR2 FYNNEI. The ends were cut back, 0 bases at V and 2 bases at J, with 10 bases in the middle. The CDR3 is 15 residues long. The CDR3 DNA sequence: TGTGCCAGCAGTGAAGCGCTTACACCCAACTATGGCTACACCTTC. It specifies CASSEALTPNYGYTF.